One and the same sample provided the 10 T cell receptor beta chains below, sequenced in a study of blood T cell repertoires in COVID-19 (dated by TCRdb to about 2020). Preparation of the library involved the immunoSEQ multiplex PCR assay. This immuneACCESS table, as held by TCRdb, lists in-frame sequences with V and J called but not all clones. Of the missing ones, under half trace to an unresolved V gene in checked studies; the others have no known cause. In all, the sample holds 400,000 to 500,000 clones, and 88% of those were seen once. The top ten hold 1.8% of the sample. The sample was PBMCs or T cells enriched from blood (not recorded which). The source of these receptors is a woman aged 40 to 49 who had recovered from COVID-19.

V gene TRBV18 combines with J gene TRBJ1-2; D is unresolved. Trimming cost V 3 bases and J 6 bases, with 11 bases left between them. The CDR3 sequence is 13 residues long. Germline CDR1 KGHSH, CDR2 LQKENI. The CDR3 is CASSPELRDGYTF. CDR3 DNA: TGTGCCAGCTCACCTGAACTTAGAGATGGCTACACCTTC.

The chain employs TRBV18 and TRBJ2-7; possibly TRBD1 for D (5 bases). The CDR3 consists of 15 residues. Germline values: CDR1 KGHSH, CDR2 LQKENI. With 2 bases removed from V and 4 bases from J, the gap between germline ends came to 15 bases. For the CDR3, the DNA is TGTGCCAGCTCACCAACCCCCCCGACAGCGTACGAGCAGTACTTC. Translating it yields CASSPTPPTAYEQYF. The full variable domain, its missing parts supplied by reference TRBV18 and TRBJ2-7, is NAGVMQNPRHLVRRRGQEARLRCSPMKGHSHVYWYRQLPEEGLKFMVYLQKENIIDESGMPKERFSAEFPKEGPSILRIQQVVRGDSAAYFCASSPTPPTAYEQYFGPGTRLTVT.

This chain joins TRBV18 and TRBJ1-2; 9 bases fit TRBD1. This CDR3 comprises 16 residues. The junction had 8 bases not matched to a gene; V was cut back by 3 bases and J by 3 bases. CDR1 and CDR2 from the germline V gene are KGHSH and LQKENI. CDR3: CASSPGTGLEDYGYTF. DNA of the CDR3: TGTGCCAGCTCACCCGGGACAGGGTTGGAGGACTATGGCTACACCTTC. The full variable domain, rest sourced from reference TRBV18 and TRBJ1-2, is NAGVMQNPRHLVRRRGQEARLRCSPMKGHSHVYWYRQLPEEGLKFMVYLQKENIIDESGMPKERFSAEFPKEGPSILRIQQVVRGDSAAYFCASSPGTGLEDYGYTFGSGTRLTVV.

At least ten counts were recorded for this clone. The CDR3 sequence: CASSPGQGTNTIYF. For the CDR3, the DNA is TGTGCCAGCAGCCCTGGACAGGGGACAAACACCATATATTTT. This rearrangement joins TRBV4-2 to TRBJ1-3, with TRBD1 matching over 9 bases. CDR1 LGHNA and CDR2 YNFKEQ come from the germline V gene. V shed 4 bases and J 6 bases; nucleotides not matched to a gene: 4. The CDR3 spans 14 residues.

V usage is TRBV5-4 and J usage is TRBJ2-2; perhaps TRBD1 as D (5 bases). CDR3 length: 16 residues. Trimming left V 0 bases short and J 2 bases short, with 11 bases between. The germline CDR1 and CDR2 sequences are SGHNT and YYREEE (reference sequence). The CDR3 sequence is CASSLGQGINTGELFF. The CDR3 nucleotides read TGTGCCAGCAGCTTGGGCCAGGGCATAAACACCGGGGAGCTGTTTTTT.

The chain joins TRBV4-1 to TRBJ2-3; maybe TRBD2 (6 bases). Germline V gives CDR1 MGHRA, CDR2 YSYEKL. Trimming cost V 1 base and J 13 bases, with 12 bases left between them. The CDR3 is 12 amino acids. In DNA form, the CDR3 reads TGCGCCAGCAGCCAAGGAGGAGGGAGGAAGTATTTT. It encodes CASSQGGGRKYF.

The rearrangement links TRBV12-3 or TRBV12-4 to TRBJ2-7; 7 bases align to TRBD1. The CDR3 length is 12 residues. The V segment lost 4 bases and the J segment 4 bases; nucleotides outside the gene matches: 1. The CDR3 coding sequence is TGTGCCAGCAGTTCGGACAGGTACGAGCAGTACTTC. Its translation: CASSSDRYEQYF.

The chain joins TRBV7-2 to TRBJ2-3, with TRBD2 matching 10 bases. Germline assignment: CDR1 SGHTA and CDR2 FQGNSA. The CDR3 spans 13 residues. V shed 5 bases and J 6 bases; nucleotides not matched to a gene: 2. The CDR3 coding sequence is TGTGCCAGCAGCCGACTAGCGGGCGATACGCAGTATTTT. Its translation is CASSRLAGDTQYF.

A few counts support this clone. The rearrangement uses TRBV4-3 and TRBJ1-2, with D perhaps matching TRBD1 (5 bases). Germline loops: CDR1 LGHNA, CDR2 YSLEER. The V gene lost 3 bases and the J gene lost 5 bases, with 10 bases spanning the gap. The CDR3 consists of 13 residues. The DNA of the CDR3 is TGCGCCAGCAGCCAGGGGGGGACTTATGGCTACACCTTC. Residues: CASSQGGTYGYTF.

V usage is TRBV19 and J usage is TRBJ1-1; the D gene is possibly TRBD1 (6 bases). The CDR3 sequence is 14 residues long. Germline CDR1 and CDR2: LNHDA and SQIVND (reference sequence). The V end lost 7 bases, the J end lost 5 bases, and 17 bases lay between the germline ends. CDR3 coding DNA: TGTGCCAGTAAGTTACAGGGACGAAGTACTGAAGCTTTCTTT. The encoded protein is CASKLQGRSTEAFF.